The rows below give T cell receptor beta chains drawn from one sample of a study of blood T cell repertoires in COVID-19. Measured with immunoSEQ multiplex PCR; TCRdb has only the in-frame clones, and not every one. The sample carries tens of thousands of clones, 85% to 90% recorded once. Input material: peripheral blood. Receptor source: a man aged 55 to 69 with active COVID-19. Both conserved end residues are part of each CDR3. The D gene is left open where the match is weak.

D gene: NA; J gene: TRBJ2-2; V gene: TRBV12-5; CDR3 DNA: TGTGCTAGTGGTTTGCCTAGTTCTCACACCGGGGAGCTGTTTTTT; CDR3 protein: CASGLPSSHTGELFF
D gene: NA; J gene: TRBJ2-5; V gene: TRBV28; CDR3 DNA: TGTGCCAGCAGCCGACAACGAGACCAGTACTTC; CDR3 protein: CASSRQRDQYF
D gene: NA; J gene: TRBJ2-1; V gene: TRBV28; CDR3 DNA: TGTGCCAGCAGTTTAAGCGGCCGCTCCTACAATGAGCAGTTCTTC; CDR3 protein: CASSLSGRSYNEQFF
D gene: NA; J gene: TRBJ2-5; V gene: TRBV3-1/TRBV3-2; CDR3 DNA: TGTGCCAGCAGCCCCGCCCTAGCAGAGACCCAGTACTTC; CDR3 protein: CASSPALAETQYF
D gene: TRBD2; J gene: TRBJ2-7; V gene: TRBV27; CDR3 DNA: TGTGCCAGCAGCGTAAAGCGGGGGGCCTACGAGCAGTACTTC; CDR3 protein: CASSVKRGAYEQYF
D gene: NA; J gene: TRBJ2-7; V gene: TRBV7-9; CDR3 DNA: TGTGCCAGCAGCTTAGCAGGGGTCGACTACGAGCAGTACTTC; CDR3 protein: CASSLAGVDYEQYF
D gene: NA; J gene: TRBJ2-1; V gene: TRBV4-1; CDR3 DNA: TGCGCCAGCAGCCAGCAGGAACACAATGAGCAGTTCTTC; CDR3 protein: CASSQQEHNEQFF
D gene: TRBD1; J gene: TRBJ2-2; V gene: TRBV6-5; CDR3 DNA: TGTGCCAGCAAGACAGGGGGGGCCGGGGAGCTGTTTTTT; CDR3 protein: CASKTGGAGELFF
D gene: TRBD2; J gene: TRBJ2-5; V gene: TRBV6-4; CDR3 DNA: TGTGCCAGCAGTGACTCGCGAGGGACTAGCGGGGGCCAAGAGACCCAGTACTTC; CDR3 protein: CASSDSRGTSGGQETQYF
D gene: TRBD2; J gene: TRBJ2-3; V gene: TRBV5-5; CDR3 DNA: TGTGCCAGCAGCTTGGTAGCGGGAGGTGGCACAGATACGCAGTATTTT; CDR3 protein: CASSLVAGGGTDTQYF
D gene: NA; J gene: TRBJ2-2; V gene: TRBV9; CDR3 DNA: TGTGCCAGCAGCGTAGCGGTAGCGAACACCGGGGAGCTGTTTTTT; CDR3 protein: CASSVAVANTGELFF
D gene: TRBD1; J gene: TRBJ1-6; V gene: TRBV9; CDR3 DNA: TGTGCCAGCAGCGCCCAGACAGGGGCTGGGGTATCACCCCTCCACTTT; CDR3 protein: CASSAQTGAGVSPLHF
D gene: NA; J gene: TRBJ2-2; V gene: TRBV11-1; CDR3 DNA: TGTGCCAGCAGCTTAGCGAGGGGGAGCACCGGGGAGCTGTTTTTT; CDR3 protein: CASSLARGSTGELFF
D gene: TRBD2; J gene: TRBJ2-7; V gene: TRBV5-6; CDR3 DNA: TGTGCCAGCAGCCATGGACTAGCGGGAGGCTCCTACGAGCAGTACTTC; CDR3 protein: CASSHGLAGGSYEQYF
D gene: NA; J gene: TRBJ2-7; V gene: TRBV6-2/TRBV6-3; CDR3 DNA: TGTGCCAGCAGTTACGGGGCGAGCTACGAGCAGTACTTC; CDR3 protein: CASSYGASYEQYF
D gene: TRBD2; J gene: TRBJ2-4; V gene: TRBV29-1; CDR3 DNA: TGCAGCGTTGAGGAGACCAGCGGGAGATTGTACTTC; CDR3 protein: CSVEETSGRLYF